Below, 4 T cell receptor beta chains from the same sample are listed, as sequenced in a study of blood T cell repertoires in COVID-19. Method: immunoSEQ multiplex PCR; TCRdb's copy keeps in-frame clones and lacks some. The sample holds 150,000 to 200,000 clones, approximately 95% seen once. Material for sequencing was peripheral blood. The receptors here all came from a woman between 45 and 60 years old with acute or convalescent COVID-19.

This clone was recorded only once. V and J are TRBV2 and TRBJ1-2; D is uncertain. V lost 7 bases to trimming and J lost 8 bases, with 11 bases between them. Germline V gives CDR1 SNHLY, CDR2 FYNNEI. This CDR3 region has 11 residues. CDR3 region: CASNWRRGYTF. CDR3 bases: TGTGCCAGCAATTGGAGGCGGGGCTACACCTTC.

The gene calls are TRBV6-5 and TRBJ1-1, with a possible D match to TRBD1 (5 bases). The V and J ends lost 6 bases and 4 bases respectively, with 12 bases between them. The CDR3 totals 13 residues. Germline CDR1 reads MNHEY; CDR2 reads SVGAGI. Here the CDR3 reads CASSAPGFTEAFF. The DNA for the CDR3 is TGTGCCAGCAGCGCCCCAGGGTTCACTGAAGCTTTCTTT.

As for this clone: The DNA is left out, because the CDR3 cannot be placed on it with certainty; the CDR3 is given as TCRdb lists it. The chain uses TRBV27 and TRBJ1-6; TRBD1, as called in the table, went unchecked against the DNA. The CDR3 extends over 15 residues, inclusive of both ends. Germline CDR1 and CDR2: MNHEY and SMNVEV (reference sequence). CDR3 residues: CASSTSTGGGSPLHF.

The chain is built from TRBV7-9 and TRBJ1-1, with TRBD1 as a possible D gene (5 bases). This CDR3 region has 15 residues. Germline CDR1 is SEHNR and CDR2 is FQNEAQ (reference sequence). Trimming cost V 2 bases and J 4 bases, with 14 bases left between them. The CDR3 DNA reads as TGTGCCAGCAGCTTATCGGGGTGGGGACTCACTGAAGCTTTCTTT. Protein sequence: CASSLSGWGLTEAFF.